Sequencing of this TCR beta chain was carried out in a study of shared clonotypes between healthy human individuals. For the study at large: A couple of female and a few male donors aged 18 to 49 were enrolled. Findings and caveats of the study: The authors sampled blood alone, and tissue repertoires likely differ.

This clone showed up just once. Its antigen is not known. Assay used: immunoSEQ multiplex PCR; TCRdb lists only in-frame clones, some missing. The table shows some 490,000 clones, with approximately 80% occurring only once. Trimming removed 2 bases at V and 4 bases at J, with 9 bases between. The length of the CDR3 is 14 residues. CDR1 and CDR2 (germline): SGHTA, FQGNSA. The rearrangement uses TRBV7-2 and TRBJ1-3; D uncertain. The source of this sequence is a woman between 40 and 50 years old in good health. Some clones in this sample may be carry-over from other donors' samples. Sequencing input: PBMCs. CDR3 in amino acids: CASSLTGLGNTIYF. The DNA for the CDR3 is TGTGCCAGCAGCTTAACCGGCCTGGGAAACACCATATATTTT.